Following are 20 T cell receptor beta chains from one sample sequenced in a study of TIL therapy for anti-PD-1-resistant metastatic lung cancer. This sample's time point: pre-treatment sample, taken before nivolumab and TIL therapy. The tumor samples were excised metastases, mostly pleural nodules or supraclavicular lymph nodes. The libraries were made with immunoSEQ v3. Only in-frame clones appear in the TCRdb table, and some are missing; sequencing was by immunoSEQ multiplex PCR. The data hold approximately 24,000 clones, with 72% observed a single time. The sample consisted of tumor tissue, taken at baseline. Receptors originate from a person aged 25-85 years with non-small cell lung cancer.

This clone has a handful of counts. The chain combines TRBV6-5 with TRBJ1-5; 7 nucleotides agree with TRBD1. The CDR3 loop spans 14 amino acids. The V and J ends lost 6 bases and 4 bases, in that order; junction bases with no gene match: 6. Germline lookup yields CDR1 MNHEY and CDR2 SVGAGI. This chain's CDR3 is CASSRGTVNQPQHF. The CDR3, as DNA: TGTGCCAGCAGCCGAGGGACAGTTAATCAGCCCCAGCATTTT.

This clone came up once. This chain joins TRBV11-3 and TRBJ2-2; D is ambiguous. The germline CDR1 and CDR2 sequences are SGHNT and YENEEA. V was shortened by 5 bases and J by 5 bases, with 9 bases between the two germline ends. The CDR3 spans 13 residues. The CDR3 spells CASSRVSTGELFF. For the CDR3, the DNA is TGTGCCAGCAGCCGAGTTTCTACCGGGGAGCTGTTTTTT.

J is TRBJ1-4 and V is TRBV11-3; a possible D gene is TRBD1 (6 bases). V gave up 3 bases and J gave up 0 bases, with 14 bases separating them. This CDR3 is 17 amino acids long. Germline-derived CDR1 and CDR2 are SGHNT and YENEEA. The DNA for the CDR3 is TGTGCCAGCAGCTTGGACAGATGGGGAGCAACTAATGAAAAACTGTTTTTT. It encodes CASSLDRWGATNEKLFF. The whole variable domain, remainder taken from reference TRBV11-3 and TRBJ1-4, is EAGVVQSPRYKIIEKKQPVAFWCNPISGHNTLYWYLQNLGQGPELLIRYENEEAVDDSQLPKDRFSAERLKGVDSTLKIQPAELGDSAVYLCASSLDRWGATNEKLFFGSGTQLSVL.

In this sample, this clone turned up a few times. This chain links TRBV30 with TRBJ1-4, with TRBD1 matching 9 bases. Germline CDR1 GTSNPN, CDR2 SVGIG (reference sequence). The J segment lost 1 base and the V segment lost 5 bases, leaving 11 bases of the junction unmatched. This CDR3 region has 17 residues. The CDR3 loop reads CAWARTGEGITNEKLFF. CDR3 bases: TGTGCCTGGGCTAGGACAGGGGAAGGAATAACTAATGAAAAACTGTTTTTT.

The chain's CDR3 is CASSLEAGLAGGRTDTQYF. CDR3 nucleotides: TGTGCCAGCAGCTTAGAGGCGGGACTAGCGGGGGGACGCACAGATACGCAGTATTTT. The chain employs TRBV7-9 and TRBJ2-3; TRBD2 matches at 15 bases. Trimming at V came to 1 base and at J to 1 base, leaving 6 bases not matched to a gene. The CDR3 totals 19 residues. Germline CDR1 and CDR2: SEHNR and FQNEAQ (reference sequence).

The V gene is TRBV5-1, the J gene TRBJ2-5; D is possibly TRBD1 (5 bases). CDR3 size: 14 residues. Trimming took 0 bases from V and 5 from J, leaving 11 bases between them. The germline gives CDR1 SGHRS, CDR2 YFSETQ. CDR3 coding DNA: TGCGCCAGCAGCTTGGACAGGCCTCCGGAGACCCAGTACTTC. Its translation is CASSLDRPPETQYF.

This sequence joins TRBV6-5 and TRBJ1-1; D remains unclear. The CDR3 sequence is 14 residues long. Germline V CDR1 and CDR2: MNHEY, SVGAGI. The V gene lost 0 bases and the J gene lost 4 bases, with 9 bases spanning the gap. The CDR3 coding sequence is TGTGCCAGCAGTTACTCGTTTTTAGCCACTGAAGCTTTCTTT. As protein: CASSYSFLATEAFF.

V and J are TRBV5-6 and TRBJ2-3; 8 positions match TRBD1. Looked up from germline, CDR1 is SGHDT and CDR2 is YYEEEE. With V trimmed by 0 bases and J by 1 base, 7 bases remained unmatched. CDR3 length: 17 amino acids. For the CDR3, the DNA is TGTGCCAGCAGCTTGGCTCAGGGGGCGCAAGGCACAGATACGCAGTATTTT. Translation: CASSLAQGAQGTDTQYF. Using reference TRBV5-6 and TRBJ2-3 for the parts outside the CDR3, the full variable domain is DAGVTQSPTHLIKTRGQQVTLRCSPKSGHDTVSWYQQALGQGPQFIFQYYEEEERQRGNFPDRFSGHQFPNYSSELNVNALLLGDSALYLCASSLAQGAQGTDTQYFGPGTRLTVL.

The chain employs TRBV5-6 and TRBJ2-3; D not resolved. The CDR3 spans 14 residues. The germline V and J ends were trimmed by 2 bases and 6 bases, with 13 bases remaining between them. Germline V gene sequence: CDR1 SGHDT, CDR2 YYEEEE. The CDR3 coding sequence is TGTGCCAGCAGCTTTGGAAGGGCCGCGGATACGCAGTATTTT. It codes for CASSFGRAADTQYF.

The genes are TRBV6-4 and TRBJ2-5, with 10 bases aligning to TRBD2. Germline V gene lookup returns CDR1 MRHNA and CDR2 SNTAGT. The CDR3 runs 15 residues. The J segment lost 2 bases and the V segment lost 3 bases, leaving 3 bases of the junction unmatched. The CDR3 DNA reads as TGTGCCAGCAGTGATAAAGCGGGGGGGCAAGAGACCCAGTACTTC. Translating it yields CASSDKAGGQETQYF.

The V gene is TRBV6-1, the J gene TRBJ1-3; no definite D call. The V end was cut by 2 bases, the J end by 0 bases, with 5 bases between. The CDR3 is made up of 14 amino acids. In germline, CDR1 is MNHNS, CDR2 SASEGT. The CDR3 DNA follows: TGTGCCAGCAGTGAAAAGAGCTCTGGAAACACCATATATTTT. Translated: CASSEKSSGNTIYF.

The V call is TRBV7-6, the J call TRBJ2-3; D unresolved. V was clipped by 2 bases and J by 1 base, with 10 bases between them. The CDR3 has 15 amino acids. CDR1 is SGHVS, CDR2 FNYEAQ, per germline. The CDR3 DNA reads TGTGCCAGCAGCTTATGGGTGGTGGGCACAGATACGCAGTATTTT. This encodes CASSLWVVGTDTQYF.

This chain connects TRBV2 to TRBJ1-5; D uncertain. Germline CDR1 and CDR2: SNHLY and FYNNEI. This CDR3 spans 16 amino acids. V was pared by 7 bases and J by 9 bases, with 25 bases between. For the CDR3, the DNA is TGTGCCAGCACGCGGGGTATAGGGAATACCCCGTCGCCCCAGCATTTT. This sequence encodes CASTRGIGNTPSPQHF.

The rearrangement uses TRBV4-1 and TRBJ2-5, with 10 bases identical to TRBD1. V was clipped by 2 bases and J by 6 bases; unmatched bases: 6. This CDR3 is built from 15 residues. Germline CDR1 and CDR2: MGHRA and YSYEKL. The CDR3 protein is CASSQMTGGAQTQYF. Here the CDR3 DNA reads TGCGCCAGCAGCCAAATGACAGGGGGCGCGCAGACCCAGTACTTC.

This chain connects TRBV6-1 to TRBJ2-3, with 7 positions matching TRBD1. V was pared by 6 bases and J by 4 bases, with 1 base of the junction left unmatched. This CDR3 region has 12 residues. Germline lookup yields CDR1 MNHNS and CDR2 SASEGT. CDR3 coding DNA: TGTGCCAGCAGAGGGACAGCAGATACGCAGTATTTT. It encodes CASRGTADTQYF.

This clone came up a few times. V is TRBV7-2 and J is TRBJ1-1, with D tentatively TRBD1 (5 bases). Germline CDR1 is SGHTA and CDR2 is FQGNSA. The CDR3 consists of 18 residues. V was pared by 0 bases and J by 0 bases, with 17 bases between. CDR3 amino acids: CASSLASGALFMNTEAFF. The CDR3 DNA is TGTGCCAGCAGCTTAGCGAGCGGGGCCCTCTTCATGAACACTGAAGCTTTCTTT.

This clone was observed a few times. V is TRBV27 and J is TRBJ1-2; D not certain. The ends were cut back, 5 bases at V and 8 bases at J, with 15 bases in the middle. CDR1 MNHEY and CDR2 SMNVEV come from the germline V gene (reference sequence). CDR3 length: 13 amino acids. The CDR3 spells CASSHHGSYGYTF. The CDR3 DNA reads TGTGCCAGCAGTCACCACGGGTCCTACGGCTACACCTTC.

CDR3 amino acids: CASSESILAGASYEQYF. In DNA, the CDR3 is TGCGCCAGCAGTGAGTCGATACTAGCGGGGGCCTCTTACGAGCAGTACTTC. This rearrangement joins TRBV10-1 to TRBJ2-7; TRBD2 matches at 11 bases. This CDR3 is built from 17 residues. The J segment lost 4 bases and the V segment lost 0 bases, leaving 8 bases of the junction unmatched. Germline V gives CDR1 WNHNN, CDR2 SYGVQD (reference sequence).

This chain joins TRBV7-9 and TRBJ2-7; D remains unclear. The CDR3 has 12 residues. Germline V gene data show CDR1 as SEHNR and CDR2 as FQNEAQ (reference sequence). Trimming removed 3 bases at V and 1 base at J, with 4 bases between. The DNA of the CDR3 is TGTGCCAGCAGCTTTCAATCCTACGAGCAGTACTTC. It encodes CASSFQSYEQYF.

The chain links TRBV12-5 to TRBJ2-7; perhaps TRBD1 as D (6 bases). This CDR3 comprises 15 residues. V was clipped by 5 bases and J by 2 bases, with 16 bases between them. Germline V CDR1 and CDR2: LGHNT, FRNRAP. The CDR3 nucleotides are TGTGCTAGTGGTAATACTCGGGACAATACCTACGAGCAGTACTTC. Translation: CASGNTRDNTYEQYF.